This record concerns one T cell receptor (beta chain) sequence. Germline CDR1 SGHRS, CDR2 YFSETQ. Germline trimming cut 0 bases from V and 0 bases from J; bases unmatched to any gene: 6. The CDR3 runs to 17 residues. These data originate in a study of PD-L1 blockade in urothelial cancer. Study overall: Males with bladder-origin urothelial cancer constituted about nine tenths of the roughly 30 patients. At 3 weeks (second dose) and 6 weeks after starting treatment, blood was analyzed.

Time point denoted: pretreatment peripheral blood. Into every PCR, synthetic TCR analog templates were spiked. Data came from immunoSEQ multiplex PCR; TCRdb stores just in-frame clones and leaves some out. This table holds tens of thousands of clones, more than 75% found once. The chain carries TRBV5-1 and TRBJ1-5; 7 bases are a match to TRBD1. The sample in question was PBMCs, obtained around atezolizumab (anti-PD-L1) treatment. This TCR was recovered from a man between 60 and 75 years old with urothelial cancer. The CDR3 coding sequence is TGCGCCAGCAGCTTGGGCCCCGACAGGGATAGCAATCAGCCCCAGCATTTT. Translated: CASSLGPDRDSNQPQHF.